This TCR beta chain was profiled in a study of lymphopenia after photon versus proton radiotherapy. Clones were read by immunoSEQ multiplex PCR, and TCRdb kept only the in-frame ones, dropping some. The data hold 150,000 to 200,000 clones, with roughly nine tenths observed a single time. This CDR3 is 14 amino acids long. V lost 8 bases to trimming and J lost 0 bases, with 11 bases between them. Germline CDR1 LNHDA, CDR2 SQIVND (reference sequence). The source material was peripheral blood, sampled from a patient treated with photon-based radiotherapy. The sequence derives from a man aged 50 to 60 with gastric cancer. The chain has TRBV19 and TRBJ1-3, with D perhaps TRBD1 (6 bases). The CDR3 protein is CASSTGRSGNTIYF. The CDR3 DNA follows: TGTGCCAGTTCCACAGGGCGCTCTGGAAACACCATATATTTT.